This T cell receptor beta chain was profiled in a study of T cells after yellow fever vaccination. Germline-derived CDR1 and CDR2 are MNHEY and SVGAGI. This CDR3 is built from 16 residues. V lost 0 bases to trimming and J lost 5 bases; unmatched junction nucleotides: 2. The study made its TCR cDNA through 5'RACE template switching. That step introduced a universal primer site along with UMIs. TCRdb independently ran MiXCR on the 5' RACE reads; one entry per CDR3 protein. The sample lists some 500,000 distinct CDR3 sequences; approximately 15% were seen once. In the case of this clonotype: Its antigen is not known.

Study outcomes and limitations: Weaker in magnitude, the secondary response showed a faster peak on day 5 versus 15. There was a small share of clonotypes that showed up in both the CD4 and CD8 compartments.

The rearrangement links TRBV6-5 to TRBJ2-3, with 13 bases fitting TRBD2. This receptor was identified in a man younger than 45 who received the YFV17D yellow fever vaccine. Sample: PBMCs, taken on the day of the yellow fever booster vaccination. The chain's CDR3 is CASSYSGLAGKDTQYF. CDR3 coding DNA: TGTGCCAGCAGTTACTCGGGACTAGCGGGAAAAGATACGCAGTATTTT.